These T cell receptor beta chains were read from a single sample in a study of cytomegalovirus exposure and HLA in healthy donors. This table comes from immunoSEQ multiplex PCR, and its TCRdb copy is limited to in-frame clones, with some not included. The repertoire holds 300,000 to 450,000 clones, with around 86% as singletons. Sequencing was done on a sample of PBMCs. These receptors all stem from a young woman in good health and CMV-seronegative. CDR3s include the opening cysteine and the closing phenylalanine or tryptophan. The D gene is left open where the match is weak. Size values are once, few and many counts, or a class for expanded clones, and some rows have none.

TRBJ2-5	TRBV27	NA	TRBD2	TGTGCCAGCAGTGGACGGGGGGGGAGGGAGACCCAGTACTTC	CASSGRGGRETQYF
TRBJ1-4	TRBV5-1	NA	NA	TGCGCCAGCAGCTTGGGGCTAGGTAATGAAAAACTGTTTTTT	CASSLGLGNEKLFF
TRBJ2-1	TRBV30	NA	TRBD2	TGTGCCTGGAGTAAGCCCGGGACTAGCGTTGATATAAGCTCCTACAATGAGCAGTTCTTC	CAWSKPGTSVDISSYNEQFF
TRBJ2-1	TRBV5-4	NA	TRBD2	TGTGCCAGCAGCTTAAGGCTAGCGGGACTCAATGAGCAGTTCTTC	CASSLRLAGLNEQFF
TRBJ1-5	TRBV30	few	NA	TGTGCCTGGAGTGTAGCGGGTCAGCCCCAGCATTTT	CAWSVAGQPQHF
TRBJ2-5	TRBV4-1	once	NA	TGCGCCAGCAGCCAGGCGCCTACAGGGATGGAGACCCAGTACTTC	CASSQAPTGMETQYF
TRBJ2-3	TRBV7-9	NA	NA	TGTGCCAGCAGAGGTCCCTTTGGGGCTAGCACAGATACGCAGTATTTT	CASRGPFGASTDTQYF
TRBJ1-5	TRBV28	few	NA	TGTGCCAGCAAAGAGGGTTACAATCAGCCCCAGCATTTT	CASKEGYNQPQHF
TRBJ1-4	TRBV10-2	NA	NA	TGCGCCAGCAGTGAGGGGGGGTCAATCAGTAATGAAAAACTGTTTTTT	CASSEGGSISNEKLFF
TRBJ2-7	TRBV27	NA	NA	TGTGCCAGCAGTTTAACATCCAGGGGAGGGTCCTACGAGCAGTACTTC	CASSLTSRGGSYEQYF
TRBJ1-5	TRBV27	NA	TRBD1	TGTGCCAGCACTAGTAAGGGACAGGGAAGAGGGGGTAGCAATCAGCCCCAGCATTTT	CASTSKGQGRGGSNQPQHF
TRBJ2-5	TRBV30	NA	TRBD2	TGTGCCTGGGGGGGGGAGCGTCGGGAGACCCAGTACTTC	CAWGGERRETQYF
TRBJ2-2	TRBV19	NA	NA	TGTGCCAGTAGTATTGGAGGGACCGGGGAGCTGTTTTTT	CASSIGGTGELFF
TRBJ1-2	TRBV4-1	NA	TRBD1	TGCGCCAGCAGCTCGCCCTTTTCAGGGGGCTATGGCTACACCTTC	CASSSPFSGGYGYTF
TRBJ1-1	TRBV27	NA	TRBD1	TGTGCCAGCAGTTGGATACCAGGGGGGAACACTGAAGCTTTCTTT	CASSWIPGGNTEAFF
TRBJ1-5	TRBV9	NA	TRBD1	TGTGCCAGCAGCTTAGGACAGGGGAATCAGCCCCAGCATTTT	CASSLGQGNQPQHF
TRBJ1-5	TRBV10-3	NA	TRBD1	TGTGCCATCAGCGGGACAGGTTCGAATCAGCCCCAGCATTTT	CAISGTGSNQPQHF
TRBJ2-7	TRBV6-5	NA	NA	TGTGCCAGCAGTTCCACCACAGGGAAGCAGTACTTC	CASSSTTGKQYF
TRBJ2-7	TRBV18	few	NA	TGTGCCAGCTCACCAGAACGGTCCTACGAGCAGTACTTC	CASSPERSYEQYF
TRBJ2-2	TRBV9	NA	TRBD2	TGTGCCAGCAGCGTAGAACTAGCGGGCGGGGAGCTGTTTTTT	CASSVELAGGELFF
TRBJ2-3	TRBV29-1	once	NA	TGCAGCGTTGAGGAGACAGATACGCAGTATTTT	CSVEETDTQYF
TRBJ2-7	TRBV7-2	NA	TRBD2	TGTGCCAGCAGCTTACTAGCGGACTACTACGAGCAGTACTTC	CASSLLADYYEQYF
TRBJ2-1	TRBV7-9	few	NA	TGTGCCAGCAGCTTAGCGGGCAGGGGAGAGCAGTTCTTC	CASSLAGRGEQFF
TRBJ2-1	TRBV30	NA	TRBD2	TGTGCCTGGAACCCGGGACTAGCCTACAATGAGCAGTTCTTC	CAWNPGLAYNEQFF
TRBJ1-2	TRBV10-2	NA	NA	TGCGCCAGCAGTGATGTGGGAGCTGGCTACACCTTC	CASSDVGAGYTF
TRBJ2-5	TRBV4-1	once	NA	TGCGCCAGCACCCCCAATGGAAGAGGGTCAGAGACCCAGTACTTC	CASTPNGRGSETQYF
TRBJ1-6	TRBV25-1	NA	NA	TGTGCCAGCAACGGTCCCTATAATTCACCCCTCCACTTT	CASNGPYNSPLHF
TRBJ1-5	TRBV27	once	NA	TGTGCCAGCAGTAACACAGGGAACGCGGATCAGCCCCAGCATTTT	CASSNTGNADQPQHF
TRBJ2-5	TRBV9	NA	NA	TGTGCCAGCAGCGTAGGACAGTCGACCCAGACCCAGTACTTC	CASSVGQSTQTQYF
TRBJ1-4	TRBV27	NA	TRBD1	TGTGCCAGCAAACCCTCGGAGACAGGGCCTTGGGAAAAACTGTTTTTT	CASKPSETGPWEKLFF
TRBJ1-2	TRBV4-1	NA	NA	TGCGCCAGCAGCCAAGTCCTCGGGGTAGGAACGGGAGGCTACACCTTC	CASSQVLGVGTGGYTF
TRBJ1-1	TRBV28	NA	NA	TGTGCCAGCAGTATCGCAGACACTGAAGCTTTCTTT	CASSIADTEAFF